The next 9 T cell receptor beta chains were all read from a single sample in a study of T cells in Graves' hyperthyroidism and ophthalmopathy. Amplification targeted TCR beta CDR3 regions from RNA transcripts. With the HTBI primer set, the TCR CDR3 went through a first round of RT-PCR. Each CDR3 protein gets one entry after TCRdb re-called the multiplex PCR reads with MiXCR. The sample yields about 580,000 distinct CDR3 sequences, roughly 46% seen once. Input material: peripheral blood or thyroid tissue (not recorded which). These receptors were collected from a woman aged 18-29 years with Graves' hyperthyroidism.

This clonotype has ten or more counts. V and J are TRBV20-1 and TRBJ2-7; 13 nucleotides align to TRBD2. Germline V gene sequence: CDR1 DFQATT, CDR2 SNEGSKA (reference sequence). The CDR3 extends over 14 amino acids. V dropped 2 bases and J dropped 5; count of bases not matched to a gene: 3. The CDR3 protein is CSARRLAGGHEQYF. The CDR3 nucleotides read TGCAGTGCTAGAAGACTAGCGGGAGGCCACGAGCAGTACTTC.

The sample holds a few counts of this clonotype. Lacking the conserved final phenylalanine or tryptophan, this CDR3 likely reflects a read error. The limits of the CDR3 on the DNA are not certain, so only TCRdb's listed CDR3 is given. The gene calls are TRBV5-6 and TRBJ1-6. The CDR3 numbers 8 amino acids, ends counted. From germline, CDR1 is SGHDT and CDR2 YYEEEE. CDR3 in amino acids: CASSLVYG.

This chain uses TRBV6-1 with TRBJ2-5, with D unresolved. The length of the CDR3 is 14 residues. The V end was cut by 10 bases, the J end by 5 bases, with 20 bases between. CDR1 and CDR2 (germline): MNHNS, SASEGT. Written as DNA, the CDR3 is TGTGCCACCAGACCCGACCCGGTTGATGAGACCCAGTACTTC. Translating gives CATRPDPVDETQYF.

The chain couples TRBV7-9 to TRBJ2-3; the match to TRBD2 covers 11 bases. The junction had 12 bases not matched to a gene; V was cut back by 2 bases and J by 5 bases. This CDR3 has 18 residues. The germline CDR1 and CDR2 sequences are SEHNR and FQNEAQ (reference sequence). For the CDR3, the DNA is TGTGCCAGCAGCTTACTAACTAGCGGGAGAAAAGAGGAAGATACGCAGTATTTT. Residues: CASSLLTSGRKEEDTQYF.

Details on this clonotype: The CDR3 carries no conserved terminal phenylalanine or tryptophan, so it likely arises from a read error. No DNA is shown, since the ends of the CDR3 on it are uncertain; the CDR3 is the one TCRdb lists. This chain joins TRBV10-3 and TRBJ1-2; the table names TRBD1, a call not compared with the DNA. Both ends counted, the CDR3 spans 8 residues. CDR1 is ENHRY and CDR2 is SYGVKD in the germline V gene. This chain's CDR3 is CAIRRGTG.

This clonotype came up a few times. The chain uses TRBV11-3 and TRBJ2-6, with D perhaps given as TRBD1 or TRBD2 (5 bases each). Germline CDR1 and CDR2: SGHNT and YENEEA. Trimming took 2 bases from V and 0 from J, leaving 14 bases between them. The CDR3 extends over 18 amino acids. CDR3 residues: CASSLWGISLSGANVLTF. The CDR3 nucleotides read TGTGCCAGCAGCTTATGGGGGATCTCTCTCTCTGGGGCCAACGTCCTGACTTTC.

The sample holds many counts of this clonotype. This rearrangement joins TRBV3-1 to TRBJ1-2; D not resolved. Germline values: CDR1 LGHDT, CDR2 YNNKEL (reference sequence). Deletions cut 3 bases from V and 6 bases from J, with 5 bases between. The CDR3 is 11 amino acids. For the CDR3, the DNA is TGTGCCAGCAGCCAGGGGAATGGCTACACCTTC. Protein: CASSQGNGYTF.

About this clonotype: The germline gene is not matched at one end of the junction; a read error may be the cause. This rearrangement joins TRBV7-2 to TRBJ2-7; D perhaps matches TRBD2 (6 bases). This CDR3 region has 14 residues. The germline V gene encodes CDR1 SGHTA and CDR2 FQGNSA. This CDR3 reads CASSLRVSGYERYF. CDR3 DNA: TGTGCCAGCAGCTTAAGGGTTAGCGGTTACGAGCGGTACTTC.

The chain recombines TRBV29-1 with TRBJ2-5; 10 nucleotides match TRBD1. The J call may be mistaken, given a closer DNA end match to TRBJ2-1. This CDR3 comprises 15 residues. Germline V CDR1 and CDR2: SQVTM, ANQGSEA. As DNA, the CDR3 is TGCAGCGTTGGACAGGGGGCCCCCTCGAACAATGAGCAGTTCTTC. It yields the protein CSVGQGAPSNNEQFF.